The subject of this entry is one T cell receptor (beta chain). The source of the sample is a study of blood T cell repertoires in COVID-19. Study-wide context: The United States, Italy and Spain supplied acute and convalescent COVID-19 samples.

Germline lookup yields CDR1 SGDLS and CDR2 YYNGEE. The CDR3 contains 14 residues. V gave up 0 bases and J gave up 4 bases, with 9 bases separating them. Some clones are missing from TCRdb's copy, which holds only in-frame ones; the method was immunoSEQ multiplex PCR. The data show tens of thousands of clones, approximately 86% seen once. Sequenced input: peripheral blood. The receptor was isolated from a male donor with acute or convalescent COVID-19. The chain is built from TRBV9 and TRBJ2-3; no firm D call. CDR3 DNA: TGTGCCAGCAGCGTAGGGCCCGCGGCAGATACGCAGTATTTT. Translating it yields CASSVGPAADTQYF.